A selection of T cell receptor beta chains follows, all from one sample in a study of T cell repertoires in cytomegalovirus infection. Via MiXCR, TCRdb re-called the reads, giving one row per CDR3 protein. The sample lists about 740,000 distinct CDR3 sequences; about 30% were seen once. Their recognized antigens are unknown. This material consisted of cultured PBMCs, taken from culture after CMV antigen stimulation. These receptors all stem from a human donor in good health (CMV status not recorded). Some clones in this sample may be carry-over from other donors' samples. Both conserved end residues are part of each CDR3. A D gene is named only where the DNA matches it firmly. Not every row has a clone size; where given, it reads once, few, many or a size class.

abundance	len	j_gene	d_gene	v_gene	CDR3aa	CDR3nt
few	15	TRBJ1-3	NA	TRBV2	CASTKEIGSGNTIYF	TGTGCCAGCACCAAAGAAATAGGATCTGGAAACACCATATATTTT
many	14	TRBJ1-1	NA	TRBV7-2	CASSLGQRRTEAFF	TGTGCCAGCAGCTTAGGCCAGCGACGCACTGAAGCTTTCTTT
few	18	TRBJ2-3	TRBD2	TRBV4-2	CASSQDPRGGRADHTQYF	TGTGCCAGCAGCCAAGATCCGAGGGGCGGGAGGGCCGACCATACGCAGTATTTT
few	15	TRBJ2-1	NA	TRBV11-2	CASSQTPNSYNEQFF	TGTGCCAGCAGCCAGACTCCCAACTCCTACAATGAGCAGTTCTTC
few	14	TRBJ2-1	NA	TRBV7-2	CASSPLWGKGEQFF	TGTGCCAGCAGCCCCCTTTGGGGGAAAGGTGAGCAGTTCTTC
NA	14	TRBJ2-7	TRBD1	TRBV6-1	CASSETGKLVEQYF	TGTGCCAGCTCAGAGACAGGGAAGCTCGTCGAGCAGTACTTC
NA	14	TRBJ1-1	NA	TRBV7-2	CASSFRWQGAEAFF	TGTGCCAGCAGCTTTCGGTGGCAAGGCGCTGAAGCTTTCTTT
few	16	TRBJ2-4	NA	TRBV19	CASSAKAGVAKNIQYF	TGTGCCAGTAGTGCCAAGGCAGGTGTAGCCAAAAACATTCAGTACTTC
NA	14	TRBJ1-5	NA	TRBV6-6	CASNVLDSNQPQHF	TGTGCCAGCAATGTGCTAGATAGCAATCAGCCCCAGCATTTT
few	13	TRBJ1-4	NA	TRBV20-1	CSAVWETNEKLFF	TGCAGTGCTGTATGGGAGACTAATGAAAAACTGTTTTTT
NA	16	TRBJ2-2	TRBD1	TRBV6-5	CASSFRQGSFTGELFF	TGTGCCAGCAGTTTTCGACAGGGGAGTTTCACCGGGGAGCTGTTTTTT
many	15	TRBJ2-7	TRBD1	TRBV7-2	CASSFGQGVGYEQYF	TGTGCCAGCAGCTTTGGACAGGGGGTTGGGTACGAGCAGTACTTC
few	16	TRBJ2-7	NA	TRBV11-2	CASSPLASGRIYEQYF	TGTGCCAGCAGCCCCCTGGCCAGCGGAAGAATCTACGAGCAGTACTTC
few	14	TRBJ2-1	NA	TRBV7-2	CASSLYGTYNEQFF	TGTGCCAGCAGCTTATACGGAACCTACAATGAGCAGTTCTTC
NA	13	TRBJ1-4	NA	TRBV14	CASSRSGERELFF	TGTGCCAGCAGCAGGTCGGGGGAGCGGGAACTGTTTTTT
NA	13	TRBJ2-7	NA	TRBV10-3	CAIGGGVEDEQYF	TGTGCCATCGGGGGGGGCGTCGAAGACGAGCAGTACTTC
NA	15	TRBJ1-1	NA	TRBV2	CASSEALLRDTEAFF	TGTGCCAGCAGTGAAGCGCTTCTCCGGGACACTGAAGCTTTCTTT
NA	14	TRBJ1-5	NA	TRBV10-3	CAISELGSNQPQHF	TGTGCCATCAGTGAGTTGGGGAGCAATCAGCCCCAGCATTTT
NA	16	TRBJ2-3	TRBD2	TRBV7-2	CASSLLYGGVGDTQYF	TGTGCCAGCAGCTTGCTGTACGGGGGGGTGGGGGATACGCAGTATTTT
many	13	TRBJ1-4	TRBD1	TRBV7-2	CASSLGQVEKLFF	TGTGCCAGCAGCCTCGGACAGGTCGAAAAACTGTTTTTT
NA	13	TRBJ2-7	NA	TRBV14	CASSHQGLSEQYF	TGTGCCAGCAGCCATCAGGGGTTGAGCGAGCAGTACTTC
few	13	TRBJ2-3	NA	TRBV7-2	CASSPGQSDTQYF	TGTGCCAGCAGCCCCGGACAGTCAGATACGCAGTATTTT
NA	14	TRBJ2-7	TRBD1	TRBV2	CASRAGTGAYEQYF	TGTGCCAGCAGGGCCGGGACAGGGGCCTACGAGCAGTACTTC
NA	11	TRBJ2-3	NA	TRBV7-9	CASSHQDTQYF	TGTGCCAGCAGCCATCAAGATACGCAGTATTTT
once	12	TRBJ2-7	NA	TRBV5-1	CASSRDTLEQYF	TGCGCCAGCAGTCGGGACACCCTGGAGCAGTACTTC
many	13	TRBJ1-1	NA	TRBV7-9	CASSSQGLTEAFF	TGTGCCAGCAGCTCCCAGGGTTTGACTGAAGCTTTCTTT
NA	12	TRBJ1-6	NA	TRBV19	CASSIRNSPLHF	TGTGCCAGTAGTATCAGGAATTCACCCCTCCACTTT
many	14	TRBJ1-4	TRBD1	TRBV7-2	CASSFRTGPLELFF	TGTGCCAGCAGCTTCCGGACAGGGCCCTTGGAGTTGTTTTTT
few	13	TRBJ2-2	NA	TRBV7-2	CASSLAAYGELFF	TGTGCCAGCAGCTTAGCGGCATACGGGGAGCTGTTTTTT
NA	12	TRBJ1-6	TRBD1	TRBV12-3/TRBV12-4	CASSSLEGASFF	TGTGCCAGCAGTTCCCTGGAGGGGGCTTCCTTCTTT
many	15	TRBJ2-5	TRBD2	TRBV7-2	CASSLSLAGKETQYF	TGTGCCAGCAGCTTATCCCTAGCGGGAAAAGAGACCCAGTACTTC
few	15	TRBJ2-1	NA	TRBV7-2	CASSPRGGNYNEQFF	TGTGCCAGCAGCCCGAGGGGAGGTAACTACAATGAGCAGTTCTTC
NA	16	TRBJ2-4	NA	TRBV7-4	CASSLGAGLNENIQYF	TGTGCCAGCAGCTTAGGCGCAGGGCTTAATGAGAACATTCAGTACTTC
few	14	TRBJ1-1	TRBD1	TRBV12-3/TRBV12-4	CASRKGQGGAEAFF	TGTGCCAGCAGAAAAGGACAGGGAGGGGCTGAAGCTTTCTTT
once	16	TRBJ1-6	NA	TRBV4-1	CASSQGGVVWSSPLHF	TGCGCCAGCAGCCAAGGGGGGGTCGTTTGGTCATCACCCCTCCACTTT
NA	14	TRBJ2-4	TRBD2	TRBV28	CASSYGGGENIQYF	TGTGCCAGCAGTTACGGGGGGGGGGAAAACATTCAGTACTTC
NA	12	TRBJ2-1	NA	TRBV5-5	CASSAQGTEQFF	TGTGCCAGCAGCGCCCAGGGTACTGAGCAGTTCTTC
many	15	TRBJ2-3	TRBD2	TRBV7-2	CASRWGGGSTDTQYF	TGTGCCAGCAGGTGGGGCGGGGGAAGCACAGATACGCAGTATTTT
NA	13	TRBJ2-3	TRBD1	TRBV27	CASRPRGRDTQYF	TGTGCCAGCAGACCCAGGGGGCGAGATACGCAGTATTTT
NA	13	TRBJ2-2	NA	TRBV6-2/TRBV6-3	CASITLNTGELFF	TGTGCCAGCATTACTTTGAACACCGGGGAGCTGTTTTTT
many	15	TRBJ2-5	TRBD2	TRBV7-2	CASSHQLAGEETQYF	TGTGCCAGCAGCCACCAACTAGCGGGCGAGGAGACCCAGTACTTC
NA	13	TRBJ2-3	NA	TRBV5-4	CASSSALQDTQYF	TGTGCCAGCAGCTCGGCACTACAAGATACGCAGTATTTT
once	13	TRBJ1-5	NA	TRBV5-1	CASRFQDNQPQHF	TGCGCCAGCAGATTTCAGGACAATCAGCCCCAGCATTTT
few	13	TRBJ2-1	NA	TRBV10-3	CAIRGISYNEQFF	TGTGCCATCCGCGGGATCTCCTACAATGAGCAGTTCTTC
NA	16	TRBJ1-3	NA	TRBV6-5	CASSRARTSSGNTIYF	TGTGCCAGCAGTCGAGCGCGAACCAGCTCTGGAAACACCATATATTTT
NA	15	TRBJ1-5	NA	TRBV12-3/TRBV12-4	CASKTLGFSNQPQHF	TGTGCCAGCAAGACCTTGGGGTTTAGCAATCAGCCCCAGCATTTT
NA	15	TRBJ2-1	TRBD2	TRBV20-1	CSASALASGGAEQFF	TGCAGTGCTAGCGCCCTGGCTAGCGGGGGGGCCGAGCAGTTCTTC
few	13	TRBJ1-2	NA	TRBV2	CASSPIIGEGYTF	TGTGCCAGCAGTCCCATCATAGGGGAAGGCTACACCTTC
few	16	TRBJ2-7	NA	TRBV7-8	CASSFGHSGGNYEQYF	TGTGCCAGCAGCTTCGGCCACAGTGGGGGTAACTACGAGCAGTACTTC
many	15	TRBJ2-1	NA	TRBV7-2	CASSIGQSSYNEQFF	TGTGCCAGCAGCATAGGACAGAGCTCCTACAATGAGCAGTTCTTC
many	15	TRBJ2-7	NA	TRBV7-2	CASSSKAGTVPKQYF	TGTGCCAGCAGCTCAAAAGCGGGGACAGTGCCGAAGCAGTACTTC
few	14	TRBJ1-1	NA	TRBV12-3/TRBV12-4	CASSRTYLNTEAFF	TGTGCCAGCAGTAGGACATACCTGAACACTGAAGCTTTCTTT
NA	13	TRBJ2-1	TRBD1	TRBV6-2/TRBV6-3	CASSRGQANEQFF	TGTGCCAGCAGCAGGGGACAGGCCAATGAGCAGTTCTTC
few	14	TRBJ1-4	TRBD1	TRBV7-6	CASSPGTGREKLFF	TGTGCCAGCAGCCCCGGGACAGGGAGGGAAAAACTGTTTTTT